This is a list of T cell receptor beta chains from one sample in a study of T cells after yellow fever vaccination. TCRdb re-called the 5' RACE reads with MiXCR, one entry per CDR3 protein. The sample lists some 500,000 distinct CDR3 sequences; roughly 13% were seen once. The sample consisted of PBMCs, taken on the day of the yellow fever booster vaccination. These receptors all stem from a man under 40 who received the YFV17D yellow fever vaccine. Each CDR3 is given with its conserved first and last residue.

len: 15
v_gene: TRBV7-6
CDR3aa: CASSLSGNPGNTIYF

len: 14
v_gene: TRBV19
CDR3aa: CASSITGGGQPQHF

len: 13
v_gene: TRBV29-1
CDR3aa: CSVGRGTNYEQYF

len: 18
v_gene: TRBV2
CDR3aa: CAFSFSSAGVGRTDTQYF

len: 17
v_gene: TRBV20-1
CDR3aa: CSATPPGRGWLKNIQYF

len: 14
v_gene: TRBV24-1
CDR3aa: CATSDYRVTGELFF

len: 14
v_gene: TRBV7-6
CDR3aa: CASSLEAAHGELFF

len: 15
v_gene: TRBV20-1
CDR3aa: CSATRTETSNQPQHF

len: 15
v_gene: TRBV5-5
CDR3aa: CASSALAGYDGELFF

len: 12
v_gene: TRBV5-4
CDR3aa: CASTLLTGEQFF

len: 14
v_gene: TRBV7-2
CDR3aa: CASSLGFPGYEQYF

len: 15
v_gene: TRBV11-2
CDR3aa: CASSPGQPGPYEQYF

len: 14
v_gene: TRBV7-8
CDR3aa: CASSVSTGGYGYTF

len: 16
v_gene: TRBV4-2
CDR3aa: CASSQDSGGGTDTQYF

len: 14
v_gene: TRBV28
CDR3aa: CASSLYGAIGELFF

len: 13
v_gene: TRBV5-4
CDR3aa: CASSFRLRGELFF

len: 14
v_gene: TRBV20-1
CDR3aa: CSAREGHSTYEQYF

len: 13
v_gene: TRBV2
CDR3aa: CASSREELETQYF

len: 13
v_gene: TRBV12-3/TRBV12-4
CDR3aa: CASSALGGGGYTF

len: 12
v_gene: TRBV4-3
CDR3aa: CASSQGHNEQFF

len: 16
v_gene: TRBV15
CDR3aa: CATSRDPTNGGETQYF

len: 10
v_gene: TRBV11-2
CDR3aa: CASSSRAPLF

len: 13
v_gene: TRBV12-3/TRBV12-4
CDR3aa: CASSLDRTGQQFF

len: 13
v_gene: TRBV28
CDR3aa: CASTSGDSYEQYF

len: 14
v_gene: TRBV15
CDR3aa: CATRADRATDTQYF

len: 14
v_gene: TRBV12-3/TRBV12-4
CDR3aa: CASSLAGSNEKLFF

len: 11
v_gene: TRBV25-1
CDR3aa: CASLGYQTQYF

len: 14
v_gene: TRBV19
CDR3aa: CASSLKTVAQPQHF

len: 20
v_gene: TRBV27
CDR3aa: CASSFTPHGLAGGPGETQYF

len: 13
v_gene: TRBV4-3
CDR3aa: CAASVREGETQYF

len: 16
v_gene: TRBV10-1
CDR3aa: CASSELDGLAKNIQYF

len: 15
v_gene: TRBV18
CDR3aa: CASSPGLAITYEQYF

len: 15
v_gene: TRBV15
CDR3aa: CATSRVAHSYNEQFF

len: 16
v_gene: TRBV19
CDR3aa: CASSIRQSSVTDTQYF

len: 16
v_gene: TRBV4-3
CDR3aa: CASSGRDQGVPDTQYF

len: 16
v_gene: TRBV5-1
CDR3aa: CASSLAFTLNYNEQFF

len: 17
v_gene: TRBV5-1
CDR3aa: CASRVWPGWDMRNIQYF

len: 14
v_gene: TRBV7-2
CDR3aa: CASSQAQGVPEAFF

len: 13
v_gene: TRBV12-3/TRBV12-4
CDR3aa: CASSFREASEQFF

len: 16
v_gene: TRBV27
CDR3aa: CASIQWGLADTYEQYF

len: 15
v_gene: TRBV7-2
CDR3aa: CASSTQAQVINEQFF

len: 16
v_gene: TRBV12-3/TRBV12-4
CDR3aa: CASSWTGASGEETQYF

len: 13
v_gene: TRBV20-1
CDR3aa: CSARDQAQETQYF

len: 13
v_gene: TRBV6-2/TRBV6-3
CDR3aa: CASSPGSRSGYTF

len: 16
v_gene: TRBV10-3
CDR3aa: CAIREGEGNTGNTIYF